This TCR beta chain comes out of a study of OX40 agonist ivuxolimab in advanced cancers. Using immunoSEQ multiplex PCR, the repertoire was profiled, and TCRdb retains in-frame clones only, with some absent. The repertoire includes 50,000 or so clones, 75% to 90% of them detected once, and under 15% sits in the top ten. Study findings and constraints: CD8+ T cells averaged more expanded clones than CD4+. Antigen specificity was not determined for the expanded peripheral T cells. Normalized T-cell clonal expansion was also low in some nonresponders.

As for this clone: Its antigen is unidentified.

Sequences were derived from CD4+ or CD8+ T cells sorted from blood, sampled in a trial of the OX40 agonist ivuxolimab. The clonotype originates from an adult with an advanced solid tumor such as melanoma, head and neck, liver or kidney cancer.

For the CDR3, the DNA is TGTGCCAGCAGACTAGCGGTAAAATTGACCCAGTACTTC. It translates to CASRLAVKLTQYF. The rearrangement links TRBV6-4 to TRBJ2-5; 8 bases align to TRBD2. This CDR3 is 13 amino acids long. The germline gives CDR1 MRHNA, CDR2 SNTAGT. J gave up 7 bases and V 6 bases, and 7 bases lay outside the gene matches.